Presented here are 11 T cell receptor beta chains from one specimen sequenced in a study of shared clonotypes between healthy human individuals. TCRdb's table, derived via immunoSEQ multiplex PCR, lists solely in-frame clones and lacks some. The sample has fewer than 1.4 million clones; around 78% are singletons. Sequenced input: memory CD4+ T cells from PBMCs. Subset reported: CD45RA-negative fraction. These receptor sequences come from a man between 18 and 35 years old in good health. Some clones in this sample may be carry-over from other donors' samples.

CDR3 DNA: TGCGCCAGCCGTCTGGGAGGGGAGCAGTACTTC. It yields the protein CASRLGGEQYF. The V gene is TRBV5-1, the J gene TRBJ2-7, with 7 bases matching TRBD2. V was pared by 7 bases and J by 7 bases, with 5 bases of the junction left unmatched. The CDR3 has 11 amino acids. Germline lookup yields CDR1 SGHRS and CDR2 YFSETQ.

This chain links TRBV2 with TRBJ1-2; D not certain. The CDR3 extends over 13 amino acids. Germline assignment: CDR1 SNHLY and CDR2 FYNNEI. Trimming cost V 4 bases and J 3 bases, with 9 bases left between them. The CDR3 nucleotides read TGTGCCAGCAGTGTCAGGACGGACTATGGCTACACCTTC. Protein product: CASSVRTDYGYTF.

The chain joins TRBV5-4 to TRBJ1-2; weak D call: TRBD1 (5 bases). Germline V gene data show CDR1 as SGHNT and CDR2 as YYREEE (reference sequence). Trimming left V 4 bases short and J 2 bases short, with 9 bases between. The CDR3 contains 13 residues. CDR3 residues: CASSADRNYGYTF. CDR3 nucleotides: TGTGCCAGCAGCGCCGACAGAAACTATGGCTACACCTTC. Full variable domain (rest looked up from reference TRBV5-4 and TRBJ1-2): ETGVTQSPTHLIKTRGQQVTLRCSSQSGHNTVSWYQQALGQGPQFIFQYYREEENGRGNFPPRFSGLQFPNYSSELNVNALELDDSALYLCASSADRNYGYTFGSGTRLTVV.

This clone was found a few times. This chain connects TRBV18 to TRBJ2-7; no reliable D call. The germline V and J ends were trimmed by 4 bases and 5 bases, with 24 bases remaining between them. The CDR3 is made up of 17 amino acids. The germline V gene encodes CDR1 KGHSH and CDR2 LQKENI. CDR3 bases: TGTGCCAGCTCACGAGTCGAGGCAGGAAAGAATCCTCACGAGCAGTACTTC. Its protein is CASSRVEAGKNPHEQYF.

The CDR3 region has the DNA TGTGCCAGCAGCTTAGAGGCCAGATACACTGAAGCTTTCTTT. This encodes CASSLEARYTEAFF. The J gene is TRBJ1-1, the V gene TRBV7-8; the D is unclear. The CDR3 extends over 14 amino acids. Germline CDR1 SGHVS, CDR2 FQNEAQ. Trimming pared 1 base from V and 3 bases from J, leaving 9 bases between. The variable domain in full, completed from reference TRBV7-8 and TRBJ1-1, reads GAGVSQSPRYKVAKRGQDVALRCDPISGHVSLFWYQQALGQGPEFLTYFQNEAQLDKSGLPSDRFFAERPEGSVSTLKIQRTQQEDSAVYLCASSLEARYTEAFFGQGTRLTVV.

The chain recombines TRBV2 with TRBJ1-2; D possibly corresponds to TRBD1 (5 bases). This CDR3 is built from 13 residues. The germline V gene has CDR1 SNHLY and CDR2 FYNNEI. Trimming removed 6 bases at V and 7 bases at J, with 15 bases between. CDR3: CASRGDARAGYTF. The CDR3 DNA follows: TGTGCCAGCAGGGGGGACGCCCGGGCTGGCTACACCTTC.

The gene calls are TRBV7-6 and TRBJ2-7; 7 bases line up with TRBD2. Per germline, CDR1 SGHVS and CDR2 FNYEAQ. There are 14 residues in the CDR3. V lost 8 bases and J lost 6; bases outside the gene matches: 13. This CDR3 reads CASQGVGLGGEQYF. CDR3 nucleotides: TGTGCCAGCCAAGGGGTAGGACTAGGCGGCGAGCAGTACTTC. Based on the CDR3 plus reference TRBV7-6 and TRBJ2-7, the full variable domain is GAGVSQSPRYKVTKRGQDVALRCDPISGHVSLYWYRQALGQGPEFLTYFNYEAQQDKSGLPNDRFSAERPEGSISTLTIQRTEQRDSAMYRCASQGVGLGGEQYFGPGTRLTVT.

This clone has just one count. The chain joins TRBV7-6 to TRBJ1-5, with TRBD1 matching over 12 bases. The V segment lost 6 bases and the J segment 6 bases; nucleotides outside the gene matches: 6. CDR1 and CDR2 (germline): SGHVS, FNYEAQ. This CDR3 comprises 15 residues. The CDR3 protein is CASSSGTGGIQPQHF. CDR3 nucleotide sequence: TGTGCCAGCAGTTCAGGGACAGGGGGCATTCAGCCCCAGCATTTT.

The sample holds many counts of this clone. The chain employs TRBV6-1 and TRBJ1-4, with a possible D match to TRBD1 (6 bases). This CDR3 region has 14 residues. The germline V gene has CDR1 MNHNS and CDR2 SASEGT. Deletions cut 10 bases from V and 8 bases from J, with 20 bases between. CDR3 coding DNA: TGTGCCACCATAGGGGGGACAACTGGAGAAAAACTGTTTTTT. Translated: CATIGGTTGEKLFF.

A single count supports this clone. The V and J genes are TRBV29-1 and TRBJ1-2, with TRBD1 as a possible D gene (5 bases). Between the trimmed V and J ends, which lost 4 bases and 8 bases, there was a span of 14 bases. CDR1 SQVTM and CDR2 ANQGSEA come from the germline V gene. This CDR3 spans 12 amino acids. CDR3 loop: CSVGGIPTGYTF. CDR3 nucleotides: TGCAGCGTTGGGGGGATTCCAACGGGCTACACCTTC.

This rearrangement joins TRBV7-9 to TRBJ2-2; D assignment may be TRBD1 or TRBD2 (6 bases each). Trimming stripped 8 bases from V and 3 bases from J, with 16 bases between. CDR3 size: 15 residues. Germline CDR1 SEHNR, CDR2 FQNEAQ (reference sequence). The CDR3 bases are TGTGCCAGCTCCCGGGGGCGCCTGGACACCGGGGAGCTGTTTTTT. Protein sequence: CASSRGRLDTGELFF.